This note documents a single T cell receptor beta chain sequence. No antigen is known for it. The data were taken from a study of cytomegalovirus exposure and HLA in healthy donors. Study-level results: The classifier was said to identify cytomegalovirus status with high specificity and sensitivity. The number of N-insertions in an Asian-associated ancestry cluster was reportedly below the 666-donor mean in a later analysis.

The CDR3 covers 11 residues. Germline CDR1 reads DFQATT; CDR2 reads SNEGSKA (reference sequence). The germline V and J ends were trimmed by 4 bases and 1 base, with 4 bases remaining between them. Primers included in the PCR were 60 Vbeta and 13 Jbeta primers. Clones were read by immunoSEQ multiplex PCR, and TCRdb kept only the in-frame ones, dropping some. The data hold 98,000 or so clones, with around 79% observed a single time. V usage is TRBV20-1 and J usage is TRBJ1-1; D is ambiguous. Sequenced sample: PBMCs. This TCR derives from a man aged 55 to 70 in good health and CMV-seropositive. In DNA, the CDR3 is TGCAGTGCTAAGAGGAACACTGAAGCTTTCTTT. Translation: CSAKRNTEAFF.